The 25 T cell receptor beta chains below were found in one sample sequenced in a study of blood T cell repertoires in COVID-19. Sequencing used immunoSEQ multiplex PCR; TCRdb keeps in-frame clones, though not all of them. This table has tens of thousands of clones, roughly four fifths appearing once. The sample consisted of peripheral blood. The receptor source for this set is a man between 70 and 80 years old with COVID-19, enrolled during active disease.

The chain couples TRBV20-1 to TRBJ2-7; 8 nucleotides agree with TRBD2. The CDR3 consists of 13 residues. Germline trimming cut 3 bases from V and 7 bases from J; bases unmatched to any gene: 8. Germline V CDR1 and CDR2: DFQATT, SNEGSKA (reference sequence). CDR3 sequence reads: CSASEAGAREQYF. The CDR3 bases are TGCAGTGCTAGTGAAGCGGGAGCTAGAGAGCAGTACTTC.

The chain is built from TRBV10-3 and TRBJ1-1, with TRBD1 as a possible D gene (5 bases). V lost 7 bases to trimming and J lost 1 base, with 13 bases between them. CDR1 and CDR2 from the germline V gene are ENHRY and SYGVKD. The CDR3 is made up of 14 amino acids. In DNA, the CDR3 is TGTGCCATCAAGGAGGGGTTGAGGAACACTGAAGCTTTCTTT. Its translation: CAIKEGLRNTEAFF.

The genes are TRBV7-3 and TRBJ2-1; D not certain. This CDR3 is 11 amino acids long. CDR1 and CDR2 (germline): SGHTA, FQGTGA. Between the trimmed V and J ends, which lost 1 base and 8 bases, there was a span of 3 bases. The DNA of the CDR3 is TGTGCCAGCAGCTTAATCGATGAGCAGTTCTTC. This gives the protein CASSLIDEQFF.

A note on this clone: Other DNA variants within this sample encode the same CDR3. V and J are TRBV19 and TRBJ2-1; a weak D match, TRBD2 (6 bases). The V gene lost 5 bases and the J gene lost 0 bases, with 11 bases spanning the gap. In germline, CDR1 is LNHDA, CDR2 SQIVND (reference sequence). The CDR3 is 15 residues long. The CDR3 loop is CASSLSGSSYNEQFF. CDR3 in DNA: TGTGCCAGTAGTCTTAGCGGAAGCTCCTACAATGAGCAGTTCTTC.

The chain carries TRBV6-5 and TRBJ1-5, with 10 bases aligning to TRBD1. This CDR3 is built from 14 residues. The V and J ends lost 2 bases and 5 bases, in that order; junction bases with no gene match: 0. The germline gives CDR1 MNHEY, CDR2 SVGAGI. CDR3 sequence: CASSYGQGDQPQHF. The CDR3 bases are TGTGCCAGCAGTTACGGACAGGGGGATCAGCCCCAGCATTTT.

The chain recombines TRBV28 with TRBJ2-1; a weak D match, TRBD2 (7 bases). Between the trimmed V and J ends, which lost 3 bases and 1 base, there was a span of 16 bases. Germline V gene sequence: CDR1 MDHEN, CDR2 SYDVKM. This CDR3 contains 17 residues. CDR3 residues: CASSFPRGGGSYNEQFF. The CDR3 DNA is TGTGCCAGCAGTTTCCCCCGGGGAGGGGGGTCCTACAATGAGCAGTTCTTC.

The V call is TRBV2, the J call TRBJ1-1; D remains unclear. V lost 6 bases and J lost 1, with 12 bases in between. The length of the CDR3 is 14 residues. The V gene's germline CDR1 is SNHLY and CDR2 FYNNEI. The CDR3 nucleotides are TGTGCCAGCAGAACCCTAACAGAGAACACTGAAGCTTTCTTT. Protein sequence: CASRTLTENTEAFF.

This chain uses TRBV7-2 with TRBJ2-3; 11 bases map to TRBD1. V shed 4 bases, J shed 8 bases, and the junction held 5 bases outside the gene matches. The CDR3 sequence is 14 residues long. Germline V gene sequence: CDR1 SGHTA, CDR2 FQGNSA. The CDR3 coding sequence is TGTGCCAGCAGCTCGGGACAGGGGGTGTTTACGCAGTATTTT. Protein sequence: CASSSGQGVFTQYF.

The chain recombines TRBV29-1 with TRBJ2-7, with 7 bases that match TRBD1. CDR3 size: 11 residues. The ends lost 4 bases at V and 6 bases at J; junction bases unmatched: 3. Germline lookup yields CDR1 SQVTM and CDR2 ANQGSEA. The CDR3, as DNA: TGCAGCGTTGGACAGGGCGGCGAGCAGTACTTC. It encodes CSVGQGGEQYF.

The genes are TRBV19 and TRBJ1-5; D ambiguous. Germline CDR1 and CDR2: LNHDA and SQIVND (reference sequence). The germline V and J ends were trimmed by 1 base and 0 bases, with 13 bases remaining between them. The CDR3 has 17 amino acids. In nucleotides, the CDR3 is TGTGCCAGTAGTATAGCCCTCCTCTCTTATAGCAATCAGCCCCAGCATTTT. Protein: CASSIALLSYSNQPQHF.

The CDR3 here is CASYGSGSITDTQYF. The CDR3 DNA follows: TGTGCCAGCTACGGAAGCGGGAGCATCACAGATACGCAGTATTTT. The genes are TRBV28 and TRBJ2-3, with 8 bases fitting TRBD2. This CDR3 comprises 15 residues. The germline V gene has CDR1 MDHEN and CDR2 SYDVKM. The V and J ends lost 8 bases and 2 bases, in that order; junction bases with no gene match: 9.

The rearrangement links TRBV7-3 to TRBJ2-3, with 11 bases identical to TRBD2. Germline trimming cut 4 bases from V and 3 bases from J; bases unmatched to any gene: 12. This CDR3 contains 18 residues. CDR1 and CDR2 (germline): SGHTA, FQGTGA. The CDR3 DNA sequence: TGTGCCAGCAGCTCCGTCAGGGCTAGCGGGAGGTCTACAGATACGCAGTATTTT. Its translation: CASSSVRASGRSTDTQYF. Based on the CDR3 plus reference TRBV7-3 and TRBJ2-3, the full variable domain is GAGVSQTPSNKVTEKGKYVELRCDPISGHTALYWYRQSLGQGPEFLIYFQGTGAADDSGLPNDRFFAVRPEGSVSTLKIQRTERGDSAVYLCASSSVRASGRSTDTQYFGPGTRLTVL.

V and J are TRBV7-2 and TRBJ1-4; D may be TRBD1 (5 bases). The CDR3 consists of 14 residues. Germline V gene sequence: CDR1 SGHTA, CDR2 FQGNSA. V dropped 5 bases and J dropped 8 bases, with 15 bases sitting between them. The CDR3 region has the DNA TGTGCCAGCAGCCCCCAGGGAGGAAGGGAAAAACTGTTTTTT. Translation gives CASSPQGGREKLFF. The full variable domain, its missing parts supplied by reference TRBV7-2 and TRBJ1-4, is GAGVSQSPSNKVTEKGKDVELRCDPISGHTALYWYRQSLGQGLEFLIYFQGNSAPDKSGLPSDRFSAERTGGSVSTLTIQRTQQEDSAVYLCASSPQGGREKLFFGSGTQLSVL.

The chain joins TRBV5-1 to TRBJ2-1; 9 bases are shared with TRBD2. This CDR3 has 16 residues. Germline V CDR1 and CDR2: SGHRS, YFSETQ. The V segment lost 3 bases and the J segment 0 bases; nucleotides outside the gene matches: 4. Here the CDR3 reads CASSSRAGGSYNEQFF. Written as DNA, the CDR3 is TGCGCCAGCAGCTCGCGAGCGGGAGGCTCCTACAATGAGCAGTTCTTC.

The chain recombines TRBV30 with TRBJ2-7, with unresolved D. The V end lost 3 bases, the J end lost 3 bases, and 9 bases lay between the germline ends. The germline CDR1 and CDR2 sequences are GTSNPN and SVGIG (reference sequence). The CDR3 spans 12 residues. CDR3 DNA sequence: TGTGCCTGGAGGCAGGCCAGCTACGAGCAGTACTTC. Amino acids: CAWRQASYEQYF.

This clone was detected only a few times. The genes are TRBV6-5 and TRBJ1-5; no clear D. The length of the CDR3 is 15 residues. Trimming shortened V by 2 bases and J by 0 bases, and 8 bases separated the two germline ends. Germline V gene lookup returns CDR1 MNHEY and CDR2 SVGAGI. CDR3 region: CASSYGRYSNQPQHF. CDR3 nucleotides: TGTGCCAGCAGTTACGGCAGGTATAGCAATCAGCCCCAGCATTTT.

The table lists this clone with a count of one. This chain joins TRBV19 and TRBJ1-4; a weak D match, TRBD1 (5 bases). The germline gives CDR1 LNHDA, CDR2 SQIVND (reference sequence). This CDR3 spans 14 amino acids. The V and J ends lost 5 bases and 4 bases respectively, with 11 bases between them. In nucleotides, the CDR3 is TGTGCCAGTAGTGCAGACAGCCTTAATGAAAAACTGTTTTTT. It codes for CASSADSLNEKLFF.

The chain combines TRBV9 with TRBJ1-2; TRBD1 might be the D (5 bases). The CDR3 is made up of 15 amino acids. From germline, CDR1 is SGDLS and CDR2 YYNGEE. Deletions cut 4 bases from V and 6 bases from J, with 19 bases between. The CDR3 DNA reads as TGTGCCAGCAGCCCTCGCTCCAGGGTCGGTAATGGCTACACCTTC. This encodes CASSPRSRVGNGYTF.

This clone was detected a few times. The chain joins TRBV19 to TRBJ2-1, with 12 bases aligning to TRBD2. This CDR3 comprises 16 residues. Germline V gene sequence: CDR1 LNHDA, CDR2 SQIVND (reference sequence). The ends lost 3 bases at V and 3 bases at J; junction bases unmatched: 3. CDR3 residues: CASSIRTSGDYNEQFF. CDR3 bases: TGTGCCAGTAGTATTAGGACTAGCGGGGACTACAATGAGCAGTTCTTC.

The V gene is TRBV6-5, the J gene TRBJ1-2; possibly TRBD1 for D (6 bases). Trimming stripped 8 bases from V and 4 bases from J, with 14 bases between. Germline values: CDR1 MNHEY, CDR2 SVGAGI. The CDR3 sequence is 13 residues long. The CDR3 sequence: CASGFTGFYGYTF. The DNA of the CDR3 is TGTGCCAGCGGATTTACAGGGTTCTATGGCTACACCTTC.

The count of this clone is one. The genes are TRBV29-1 and TRBJ2-3; D is perhaps TRBD1 (6 bases). Looked up from germline, CDR1 is SQVTM and CDR2 is ANQGSEA. The length of the CDR3 is 17 residues. V was trimmed by 5 bases and J by 0 bases, leaving 21 bases between them. The CDR3 loop is CSVSGHPEFSSTDTQYF. CDR3 bases: TGCAGCGTTTCGGGACACCCGGAATTCTCTAGCACAGATACGCAGTATTTT.

The J gene is TRBJ2-1, the V gene TRBV29-1; 7 nucleotides align to TRBD2. The germline V gene encodes CDR1 SQVTM and CDR2 ANQGSEA. J was trimmed by 5 bases and V by 6 bases; bases with no gene match: 13. This CDR3 region has 15 residues. The CDR3 protein is CSVEGFGLGDNEQFF. The CDR3 bases are TGCAGCGTCGAGGGGTTCGGACTAGGGGACAATGAGCAGTTCTTC.

The chain has TRBV20-1 and TRBJ1-1; 10 nucleotides match TRBD1. The CDR3 extends over 14 amino acids. The trim removed 3 bases at V and 4 bases at J, leaving 5 bases unmatched. Germline V gene data show CDR1 as DFQATT and CDR2 as SNEGSKA (reference sequence). The CDR3 coding sequence is TGCAGTGCTAGTCTCCGACAGGGGGCCACTGAAGCTTTCTTT. Protein: CSASLRQGATEAFF.

The chain is built from TRBV6-5 and TRBJ2-2; TRBD1 matches 7 bases. CDR1 is MNHEY and CDR2 is SVGAGI in the germline V gene. The CDR3 is 15 residues long. With V trimmed by 6 bases and J by 1 base, 5 bases remained unmatched. The chain's CDR3 is CASRGDSVNTGELFF. The CDR3 nucleotides read TGTGCCAGCAGGGGGGACAGTGTGAACACCGGGGAGCTGTTTTTT.

The table lists this clone with a few counts. The genes are TRBV28 and TRBJ1-1, with a tentative D call TRBD1 (6 bases). V dropped 1 base and J dropped 1 base, with 10 bases sitting between them. The length of the CDR3 is 15 residues. Germline CDR1 and CDR2: MDHEN and SYDVKM. CDR3 loop: CASSLYGQPNTEAFF. DNA of the CDR3: TGTGCCAGCAGTTTATACGGACAGCCGAACACTGAAGCTTTCTTT.